This T cell receptor (beta chain) was identified in a study of T cells in Graves' hyperthyroidism and ophthalmopathy (dated by TCRdb to between 2018 and 2021). Broadly, across the study: Peripheral blood samples were taken at the time of initial diagnosis, prior to any treatment. A discovery cohort of about 100 patients, about 40 with Graves' ophthalmopathy and 55 to 60 with stable Graves' hyperthyroidism, was used to find distinguishing TCR V-J signatures. Prospective prediction of ophthalmopathy was tested in an independent validation cohort of approximately 19 hyperthyroidism patients and 17 patients who later progressed to ophthalmopathy. The approximately 98 discovery patients were randomly divided into training and test sets at a 7:3 ratio. The study also compared thyroid tissue and blood T-cell repertoires from several Graves' hyperthyroidism patients. After sampling, hyperthyroidism patients received methimazole starting at 30 mg daily, and ophthalmopathy patients received high-dose intravenous methylprednisolone. TCR Vbeta CDR3 sequencing of roughly 140 peripheral blood samples (about 45 ophthalmopathy, some 75 hyperthyroidism and roughly 17 progressor patients) is reported in the paper. General study outcomes and caveats: No statistical method was used to set the sample size in advance, and investigators knew the group allocation. Blood samples also contained most of the expanded thyroid clonotypes (frequency above 0.001), which suggests that blood repertoires may reflect thyroid immune responses. In validation, the model predicted progression to ophthalmopathy with around 71% sensitivity and approximately 74% specificity, a median of about 6.7 months before onset. Ophthalmopathy was separated from stable hyperthyroidism by a 13 V-J signature model, with around 90% sensitivity and 81% to 82% specificity obtained in cross-validation and 80%/75% obtained in testing.

In the ophthalmopathy patients, disease was moderately to severely active, with a Clinical Activity Score of 3 or more, a NOSPECS grade of 4 or more, and a duration of less than 3 months. The study excluded patients with uncontrolled infections, other autoimmune diseases, pregnancy or lactation. Clinical symptoms, serum thyroxine and TRAb, thyroid ultrasound, and orbital computed tomography formed the basis for the diagnoses. PBMCs were separated from 10 ml of fresh peripheral blood using Ficoll-Paque density gradient centrifugation. Total RNA was extracted with Trizol reagent, and quality was checked on an Agilent 2100 Bioanalyzer. This clonotype occurred many times. Its antigen is not yet known. No qualities accompany the bases; no much larger clone lies one base away. The TCR beta CDR3 regions were amplified from RNA transcripts. The first round of RT-PCR for the TCR CDR3 was performed with the HTBI primer set and the Qiagen OneStep RT-PCR kit. The libraries were constructed in a second round of multiplex PCR and then size-selected and purified. Paired-end sequencing of the libraries was performed with 100 bp reads on an Illumina HiSeq2000. Per the source publication's procedure: SOAPnuke was used to process the raw data, with reads discarded if the reads contained adapters or uncalled bases, had a mean Phred below 15, or lacked an exact constant-primer or identifier match. High-quality paired reads were merged using COPE v1.2.5, and each unique nucleotide sequence was defined as a clonotype. MiTCR v1.1 was used to align clonotypes to the IMGT TRBV, TRBD and TRBJ reference segments. Analysis was restricted to V-J combinations with a frequency above 0.0001, which covered 99.2% of repertoires. A TCS score was defined as the ratio between F50 (clonal expansion) and ExV (chaos), using BLOSUM62-based TCRdist between CDR3 peptides within each V-J. Welch's t-statistics and random forest reduced around 520 V-J features to under 15, which were used in a naive Bayes classifier (R e1071). The public reads were reanalyzed by TCRdb: fastp trimming at Q25, MiXCR alignment, in-frame beta chains only. For every CDR3 protein sequence, its rows merge into one entry that carries the most common genes and DNA. The V and J calls come from TCRdb's annotation, not from the publication. Across this sample there are a few hundred thousand distinct CDR3 sequences, with about 18% seen only once. Of the sample, about 51% is held by the ten largest clones.

From its cysteine to its phenylalanine, the CDR3 spans 13 amino acids. The kept DNA is CDR3 alone, 39 bases in frame from the first base. The V and J ends are trimmed by 4 bases and 2 bases, leaving 9 bases between them. The germline V gene (reference sequence) supplies CDR1 SEHNR and CDR2 FQNEAQ. The chain uses TRBV7-9 and TRBJ2-7; a weak D assignment points to TRBD1 (5 bases agree). Specimen: blood. The source of this sequence is a woman in her fifties or sixties with Graves' ophthalmopathy. The nucleotides read TGTGCCAGCAGCTCATCAGGGACCTACGAGCAGTACTTC. The resulting protein is CASSSSGTYEQYF.